The present T cell receptor beta chain was sequenced within a study of sequential checkpoint blockade in melanoma. On the study more broadly: Arm A got nivolumab then ipilimumab; arm B the reverse, 1:1.

J gave up 3 bases and V 5 bases, and 7 bases lay outside the gene matches. Germline V gives CDR1 SGHNT, CDR2 YENEEA. This CDR3 has 15 residues. This sample's treatment: randomized to nivolumab then ipilimumab (arm A) or the reverse (arm B). DNA-damaging chemotherapy had not been given to any patient beforehand. Using immunoSEQ multiplex PCR, the repertoire was profiled, and TCRdb retains in-frame clones only, with some absent. The table has 15,000 to 20,000 clones, more than 55% seen once. The chain is built from TRBV11-3 and TRBJ2-1; 7 bases are a match to TRBD1. The specimen comprised CD8+ T cells sorted from blood (inferred from file names), sampled from a patient given nivolumab and ipilimumab in sequence. This receptor was taken from a human donor with melanoma. The CDR3 spells CASSPGTAHYNEQFF. The CDR3 DNA sequence: TGTGCCAGCAGCCCAGGGACAGCCCACTACAATGAGCAGTTCTTC.